The sequence of this T cell receptor (beta chain) was determined in a study of spatial heterogeneity in lung cancer. Overall study findings and caveats: Mutation counts in tumors were tracked by counts of expanded intratumoral alpha and beta TCRs. Tumor T cells had an estimated coverage that came to approximately 7% for alpha chains and 13% for beta chains.

V lost 4 bases, J lost 2 bases, and 12 bases lay in between. CDR1 SGHDT and CDR2 YYEEEE come from the germline V gene. This CDR3 is built from 15 residues. TCRdb used MiXCR to reprocess the 5' RACE reads, holding one entry per CDR3 protein. The sample lists fewer than 15,000 distinct CDR3 sequences, roughly 3.4% occurring once. The sample's time point: sample taken at primary tumor resection. This clonotype was seen repeatedly, ten times or more. No antigen is known for it. This rearrangement joins TRBV5-6 to TRBJ2-2; D not certain. Here the sequenced sample was lung tumor tissue, taken at surgery. This sequence originates from a male donor with early-stage non-small cell lung cancer. In DNA, the CDR3 is TGTGCCAGCAGCCTAATAACTTACAACACCGGGGAGCTGTTTTTT. It encodes CASSLITYNTGELFF.